Only a few counts were recorded for the clone carrying this T cell receptor (beta chain). What it recognizes is unknown. This record comes from a study of cytomegalovirus exposure and HLA in healthy donors. The study's findings and limits: Later work found that TCR association rates differed between HLA loci; DRB1 had the most and HLA-C the fewest.

V lost 0 bases to trimming and J lost 0 bases, with 8 bases between them. Germline V lookup: CDR1 SGHKS, CDR2 YYEKEE (reference sequence). The CDR3 is made up of 15 amino acids. Primers included in the PCR were 60 Vbeta and 13 Jbeta primers. Here immunoSEQ multiplex PCR was the method, and the copy in TCRdb shows in-frame clones only, minus some. Seen here are roughly 170,000 clones, 84% observed once, and the top ten hold around 4.9%. The sequencing input was PBMCs. The receptor was isolated from a girl between 5 and 17 years old in good health and CMV-seropositive. The chain links TRBV5-5 to TRBJ2-3; D gene uncertain. CDR3 DNA sequence: TGTGCCAGCAGCTTGGATCGGGTCAGCACAGATACGCAGTATTTT. Amino acid sequence: CASSLDRVSTDTQYF.